These 26 T cell receptor beta chains were sequenced from one sample in a study of blood T cells in healthy people across ages. The use of a sample-barcoded 5' primer and a J-beta primer mix characterized a second PCR of about 7 to 12 cycles. Via MiXCR, TCRdb re-called the 5' RACE reads, giving one row per CDR3 protein. The sample consists of 1.5 million to 2 million distinct CDR3 sequences, about 50% of them appearing once. Material for sequencing was blood. The receptors come from a woman between 40 and 55 years old in good health.

This rearrangement joins TRBV12-3 or TRBV12-4 to TRBJ2-3, with TRBD2 matching over 11 bases. With V trimmed by 3 bases and J by 4 bases, 3 bases remained unmatched. CDR3 length: 15 amino acids. CDR3 protein: CASSFRLAGPDTQYF. DNA for the CDR3: TGTGCCAGCAGTTTTAGACTAGCGGGACCAGATACGCAGTATTTT.

DNA of the CDR3: TGTGCCAGCAGCAGAGCGGTAGGCACAGATACGCAGTATTTT. Its translation is CASSRAVGTDTQYF. The chain carries TRBV7-2 and TRBJ2-3; tentative D call: TRBD2 (5 bases). The ends were cut back, 5 bases at V and 1 base at J, with 10 bases in the middle. Germline V gene sequence: CDR1 SGHTA, CDR2 FQGNSA. The CDR3 extends over 14 amino acids.

This clonotype was counted a few times. At one of its ends the junction is not consistent with the germline gene, which may arise from a read error. The chain uses TRBV6-5 and TRBJ1-2; no clear D gene. Germline-derived CDR1 and CDR2 are MNHEY and SVGAGI. The CDR3 loop spans 15 amino acids. CDR3 sequence: CASSYGQNVNYGYTF. The CDR3 DNA sequence: TGTGCCAGTAGTTACGGGCAGAATGTTAACTATGGCTACACCTTC.

In this sample, this clonotype turned up many times. The chain combines TRBV28 with TRBJ2-7; D is unresolved. This CDR3 comprises 12 residues. The V end was cut by 5 bases, the J end by 2 bases, with 7 bases between. Germline V lookup: CDR1 MDHEN, CDR2 SYDVKM. In DNA form, the CDR3 reads TGTGCCAGCAGTACAGACACCTACGAGCAGTACTTC. The encoded protein is CASSTDTYEQYF.

This clonotype appeared a few times. This rearrangement joins TRBV6-5 to TRBJ2-7, with 7 bases aligning to TRBD1. The end of the DNA aligns better with TRBJ2-5, so the J call may be wrong. CDR3 size: 15 residues. Germline CDR1 MNHEY, CDR2 SVGAGI. The CDR3 spells CASSPPPTGSGTQYF. The CDR3 DNA reads as TGTGCCAGCAGTCCTCCTCCGACAGGGTCGGGGACCCAGTACTTC.

This clonotype was found a few times. V and J are TRBV29-1 and TRBJ2-3, with D maybe TRBD1 (6 bases). V lost 7 bases and J lost 2, with 10 bases in between. Germline loops: CDR1 SQVTM, CDR2 ANQGSEA. This CDR3 is 12 amino acids long. CDR3 DNA sequence: TGCAGCGGTGGACAGATCACAGATACGCAGTATTTT. This translates into CSGGQITDTQYF.

This clonotype was found many times. The chain couples TRBV12-3 or TRBV12-4 to TRBJ2-5, with TRBD2 identical over 8 bases. V was clipped by 4 bases and J by 1 base; unmatched bases: 2. The CDR3 contains 14 residues. The CDR3 nucleotides read TGTGCCAGCAGTTCCGGGGGGGCCCAAGAGACCCAGTACTTC. Translation: CASSSGGAQETQYF.

This sequence joins TRBV3-1 and TRBJ1-4; the D gene is possibly TRBD1 (5 bases). CDR1 is LGHDT and CDR2 is YNNKEL in the germline V gene (reference sequence). The length of the CDR3 is 14 residues. The V end lost 3 bases, the J end lost 0 bases, and 5 bases lay between the germline ends. CDR3 nucleotides: TGTGCCAGCAGCCAGACAGCAACTAATGAAAAACTGTTTTTT. As protein: CASSQTATNEKLFF.

The CDR3 DNA reads TGTGCCAGCAGTGAATTGGAGGTTAGCACTGAAGCTTTCTTT. Protein: CASSELEVSTEAFF. The chain employs TRBV25-1 and TRBJ1-1, with unresolved D. Germline V gives CDR1 MGHDK, CDR2 SYGVNS. This CDR3 spans 14 amino acids. The V gene lost 1 base and the J gene lost 4 bases, with 10 bases spanning the gap.

This clonotype showed up many times. The rearrangement uses TRBV29-1 and TRBJ2-1; TRBD2 is a possible D gene (5 bases). The germline V and J ends were trimmed by 0 bases and 0 bases, with 12 bases remaining between them. Per the germline V gene, CDR1 is SQVTM and CDR2 is ANQGSEA. This CDR3 is built from 16 residues. CDR3 protein: CSVEEAAPTSYNEQFF. For the CDR3, the DNA is TGCAGCGTTGAAGAAGCGGCCCCTACCTCCTACAATGAGCAGTTCTTC.

This chain links TRBV4-3 with TRBJ2-7, with 8 bases fitting TRBD2. V was pared by 0 bases and J by 7 bases, with 8 bases of the junction left unmatched. This CDR3 region has 15 residues. Per germline, CDR1 LGHNA and CDR2 YSLEER. The CDR3 DNA follows: TGCGCCAGCAGCCAAGATAGCGGGGAATCCAATGAGCAGTACTTC. Translation gives CASSQDSGESNEQYF.

The chain has TRBV10-3 and TRBJ1-2; 8 nucleotides match TRBD1. V shed 8 bases and J 7 bases; nucleotides not matched to a gene: 9. Per germline, CDR1 ENHRY and CDR2 SYGVKD. The length of the CDR3 is 13 residues. CDR3 protein: CAIGMTGDFGYTF. In DNA form, the CDR3 reads TGTGCCATCGGGATGACAGGGGACTTTGGCTACACCTTC.

This clonotype occurred a few times. The V gene is TRBV20-1, the J gene TRBJ1-1, with D unclear. V gave up 4 bases and J gave up 4 bases, with 7 bases separating them. The germline V gene encodes CDR1 DFQATT and CDR2 SNEGSKA (reference sequence). This CDR3 comprises 11 residues. The CDR3 reads CSATHLTEAFF. For the CDR3, the DNA is TGCAGTGCTACCCACCTCACTGAAGCTTTCTTT.

V usage is TRBV27 and J usage is TRBJ1-2; D is perhaps TRBD1 (5 bases). This CDR3 is 16 amino acids long. The germline gives CDR1 MNHEY, CDR2 SMNVEV (reference sequence). V gave up 1 base and J gave up 4 bases, with 16 bases separating them. CDR3 residues: CASSLFRGGRVYGYTF. The CDR3 nucleotides are TGTGCCAGCAGTTTATTCCGGGGGGGACGTGTCTATGGCTACACCTTC.

In its sample, this clonotype was seen a few times. This rearrangement joins TRBV5-6 to TRBJ2-6, with D unclear. Trimming stripped 4 bases from V and 2 bases from J, with 16 bases between. The germline V gene has CDR1 SGHDT and CDR2 YYEEEE. The CDR3 sequence is 17 residues long. In nucleotides, the CDR3 is TGTGCCAGCAGCCCGGTAGAGGCCCAGGCTGGGGCCAACGTCCTGACTTTC. Its protein product is CASSPVEAQAGANVLTF.

This clonotype has more than one count but fewer than ten. This chain joins TRBV28 and TRBJ2-5; 8 bases agree with TRBD2. Trimming removed 5 bases from V and 1 base from J; junction bases left unmatched: 6. The CDR3 consists of 15 residues. Germline V gives CDR1 MDHEN, CDR2 SYDVKM. CDR3 sequence (DNA): TGTGCCAGCAGTCCCGGAGCGGGGGCCCAAGAGACCCAGTACTTC. As protein: CASSPGAGAQETQYF.

The chain is built from TRBV14 and TRBJ2-7; no reliable D call. V dropped 1 base and J dropped 6 bases, with 13 bases sitting between them. Germline lookup yields CDR1 SGHDN and CDR2 FVKESK. This CDR3 is built from 14 residues. CDR3 in amino acids: CASSQALGAAEQYF. DNA for the CDR3: TGTGCCAGCAGCCAAGCTCTAGGCGCGGCCGAGCAGTACTTC.

This clonotype was detected only once. CDR3 sequence (DNA): TGCAGTGCCCAGGGACTAGCGGGGGACAATGAGCAGTTCTTC. Residues: CSAQGLAGDNEQFF. The chain couples TRBV20-1 to TRBJ2-1, with 14 bases fitting TRBD2. The germline V gene encodes CDR1 DFQATT and CDR2 SNEGSKA (reference sequence). The CDR3 loop spans 14 amino acids. Trimming at V came to 6 bases and at J to 5 bases, leaving 3 bases not matched to a gene.

The V call is TRBV4-3, the J call TRBJ2-4; TRBD1 matches 10 bases. The ends lost 1 base at V and 1 base at J; junction bases unmatched: 13. The CDR3 is made up of 20 amino acids. Looked up from germline, CDR1 is LGHNA and CDR2 is YSLEER. CDR3 protein: CASSQVFSSGQGVAKNIQYF. Here the CDR3 DNA reads TGCGCCAGCAGCCAAGTCTTTTCCTCCGGACAGGGGGTGGCCAAAAACATTCAGTACTTC.

The chain combines TRBV27 with TRBJ2-4, with D possibly TRBD1 on 6 matching bases. V shed 9 bases and J shed 0 bases, with 9 bases lying between them. The length of the CDR3 is 13 residues. Germline V gives CDR1 MNHEY, CDR2 SMNVEV (reference sequence). This CDR3 is CASQGRAKNIQYF. The CDR3 coding sequence is TGTGCCAGTCAGGGGAGAGCCAAAAACATTCAGTACTTC.

The V call is TRBV9, the J call TRBJ1-2; 9 bases line up with TRBD1. V gave up 4 bases and J gave up 2 bases; unmatched junction bases: 9. The CDR3 is 16 residues long. Germline V gene sequence: CDR1 SGDLS, CDR2 YYNGEE. The CDR3 region has the DNA TGTGCCAGCAGCCAAACTAAAGGACAGGGGAACTATGGCTACACCTTC. Its protein product is CASSQTKGQGNYGYTF.

The DNA for the CDR3 is TGTGCCAGCAGTTACTCGATAAAGGGTTATGGCTACACCTTC. Protein: CASSYSIKGYGYTF. The V gene is TRBV6-5, the J gene TRBJ1-2; no firm D call. CDR3 length: 14 amino acids. V lost 0 bases and J lost 5, with 10 bases in between. The germline CDR1 and CDR2 sequences are MNHEY and SVGAGI.

This rearrangement joins TRBV7-2 to TRBJ2-1; 9 positions match TRBD1. J gave up 13 bases and V 5 bases, and 15 bases lay outside the gene matches. The germline CDR1 and CDR2 sequences are SGHTA and FQGNSA. The CDR3 consists of 15 residues. The CDR3 protein is CASSPGTGTLETQFF. Written as DNA, the CDR3 is TGTGCCAGCAGCCCCGGGACAGGGACTTTGGAGACCCAGTTCTTC.

V is TRBV5-1 and J is TRBJ1-2; unclear D gene. V lost 4 bases to trimming and J lost 2 bases, with 12 bases between them. CDR1 SGHRS and CDR2 YFSETQ come from the germline V gene. The CDR3 length is 14 residues. DNA of the CDR3: TGCGCCAGCAGCAGAACGGAGGGAAACTATGGCTACACCTTC. Protein product: CASSRTEGNYGYTF.

This clonotype was observed a handful of times. J is TRBJ1-5 and V is TRBV4-3; TRBD1 might be the D (6 bases). Trimming took 0 bases from V and 4 from J, leaving 10 bases between them. Germline CDR1 reads LGHNA; CDR2 reads YSLEER. The CDR3 totals 15 residues. The CDR3 here is CASSQEGGANQPQHF. Written as DNA, the CDR3 is TGCGCCAGCAGCCAAGAGGGGGGGGCAAATCAGCCCCAGCATTTT.

This clonotype appeared a few times. The chain employs TRBV7-2 and TRBJ2-1; tentatively, D is TRBD1 or TRBD2 (5 bases each). CDR3 length equals 13 residues. Germline V gene data show CDR1 as SGHTA and CDR2 as FQGNSA. Trimming removed 5 bases from V and 7 bases from J, with 12 bases in between. The CDR3 DNA follows: TGTGCCAGCAGCCAAGGCAGGGAGAATGAGCAGTTCTTC. Protein product: CASSQGRENEQFF. The full variable domain, completed using reference TRBV7-2 and TRBJ2-1, is GAGVSQSPSNKVTEKGKDVELRCDPISGHTALYWYRQSLGQGLEFLIYFQGNSAPDKSGLPSDRFSAERTGGSVSTLTIQRTQQEDSAVYLCASSQGRENEQFFGPGTRLTVL.